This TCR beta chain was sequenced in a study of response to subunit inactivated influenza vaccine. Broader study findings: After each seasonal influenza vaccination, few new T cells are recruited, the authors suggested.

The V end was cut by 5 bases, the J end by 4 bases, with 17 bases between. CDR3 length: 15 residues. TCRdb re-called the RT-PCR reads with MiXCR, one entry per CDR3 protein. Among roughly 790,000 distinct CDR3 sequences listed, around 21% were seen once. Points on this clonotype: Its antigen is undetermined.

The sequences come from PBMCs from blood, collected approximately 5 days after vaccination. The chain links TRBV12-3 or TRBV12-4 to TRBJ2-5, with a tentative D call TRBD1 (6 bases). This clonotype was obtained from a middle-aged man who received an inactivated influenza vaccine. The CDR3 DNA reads TGTGCCAGCAGTCCTTATGGGGGCGGTTCAGAGACCCAGTACTTC. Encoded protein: CASSPYGGGSETQYF.